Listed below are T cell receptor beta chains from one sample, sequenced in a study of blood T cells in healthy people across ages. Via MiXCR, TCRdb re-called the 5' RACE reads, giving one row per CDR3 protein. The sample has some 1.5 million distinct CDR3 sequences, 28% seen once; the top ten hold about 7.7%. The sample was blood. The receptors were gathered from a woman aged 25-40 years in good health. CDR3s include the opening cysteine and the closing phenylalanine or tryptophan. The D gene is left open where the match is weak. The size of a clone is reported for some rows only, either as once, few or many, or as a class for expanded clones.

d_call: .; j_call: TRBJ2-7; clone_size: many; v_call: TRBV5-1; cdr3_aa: CASSSDTLEQYF; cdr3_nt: TGCGCCAGCAGCTCTGATACCCTCGAGCAGTACTTC
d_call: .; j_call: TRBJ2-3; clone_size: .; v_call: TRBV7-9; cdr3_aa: CASSSMEPTQYF; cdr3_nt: TGTGCCAGCAGCTCCATGGAGCCTACGCAGTATTTT
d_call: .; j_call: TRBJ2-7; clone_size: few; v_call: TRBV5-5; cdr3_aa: CASPSRQMTYEQYF; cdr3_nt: TGTGCCAGCCCCTCTAGGCAGATGACTTACGAGCAGTACTTC
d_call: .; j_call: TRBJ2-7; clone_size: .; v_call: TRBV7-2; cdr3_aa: CASSLVTGQVTYEQYF; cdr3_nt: TGTGCCAGCAGCTTAGTTACAGGGCAGGTGACCTACGAGCAGTACTTC
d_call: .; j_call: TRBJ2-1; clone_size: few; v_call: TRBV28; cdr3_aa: CASSPPGVGGIDNEQFF; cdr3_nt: TGTGCCAGCAGTCCGCCCGGAGTAGGGGGGATTGACAATGAGCAGTTCTTC
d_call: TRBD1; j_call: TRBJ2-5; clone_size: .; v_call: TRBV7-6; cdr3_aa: CASSTWDSKKETQYF; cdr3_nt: TGTGCCAGCAGCACCTGGGACAGCAAAAAAGAGACCCAGTACTTC
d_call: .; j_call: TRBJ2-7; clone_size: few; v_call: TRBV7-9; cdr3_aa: CASSLSAMDSSYEQYF; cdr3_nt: TGTGCCAGCAGCTTATCTGCAATGGACAGCTCCTACGAGCAGTACTTC
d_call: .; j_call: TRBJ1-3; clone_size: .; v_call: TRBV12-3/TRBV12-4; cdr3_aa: CASILTGLRGNTIYF; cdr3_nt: TGTGCCAGCATCCTTACAGGGCTTCGGGGAAACACCATATATTTT
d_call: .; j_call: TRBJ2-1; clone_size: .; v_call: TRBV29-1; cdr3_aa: CSVVKADEQFF; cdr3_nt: TGCAGCGTTGTAAAAGCAGATGAGCAGTTCTTC
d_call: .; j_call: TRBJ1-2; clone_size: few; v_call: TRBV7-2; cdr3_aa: CASSLAAIRRGGIYGYTF; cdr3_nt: TGTGCCAGCAGCTTAGCGGCCATTCGGCGAGGAGGAATCTATGGCTACACCTTC
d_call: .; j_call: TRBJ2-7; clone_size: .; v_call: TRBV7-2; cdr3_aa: CASSLEGRVTYEQYF; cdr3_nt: TGTGCCAGCAGCTTAGAGGGCAGGGTTACCTACGAGCAGTACTTC
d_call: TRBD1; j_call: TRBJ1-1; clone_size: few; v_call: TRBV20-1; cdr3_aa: CSASQGADTEAFF; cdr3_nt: TGCAGTGCTTCCCAGGGGGCGGACACTGAAGCTTTCTTT
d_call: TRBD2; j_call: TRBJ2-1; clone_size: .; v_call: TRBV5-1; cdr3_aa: CASSSLAGKDNEQFF; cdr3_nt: TGCGCCAGCAGCTCACTAGCGGGGAAAGACAATGAGCAGTTCTTC
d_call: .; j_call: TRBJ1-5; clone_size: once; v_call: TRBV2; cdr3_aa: CASRRRAANQPQHF; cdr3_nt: TGTGCCAGCAGGCGAAGGGCAGCCAATCAGCCCCAGCATTTT
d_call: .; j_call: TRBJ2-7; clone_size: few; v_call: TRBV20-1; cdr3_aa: CSASGFDYEQYF; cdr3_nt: TGCAGTGCCTCCGGATTCGACTACGAGCAGTACTTC
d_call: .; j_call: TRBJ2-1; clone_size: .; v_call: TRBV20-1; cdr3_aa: CSAGRGPYNEQFF; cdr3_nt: TGCAGTGCTGGCCGGGGCCCCTACAATGAGCAGTTCTTC
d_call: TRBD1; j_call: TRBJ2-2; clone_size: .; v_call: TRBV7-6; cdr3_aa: CASSPQDRENTGELFF; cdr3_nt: TGTGCCAGCAGCCCCCAGGACAGGGAGAACACCGGGGAGCTGTTTTTT
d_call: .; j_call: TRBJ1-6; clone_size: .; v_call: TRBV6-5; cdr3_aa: CASNRASWGDSPLHF; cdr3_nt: TGTGCCAGCAACCGGGCCTCCTGGGGGGATTCACCCCTCCACTTT
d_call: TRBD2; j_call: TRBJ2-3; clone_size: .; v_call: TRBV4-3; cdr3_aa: CASSSGRIDTQYF; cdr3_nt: TGCGCCAGCTCTAGCGGGAGAATCGATACGCAGTATTTT
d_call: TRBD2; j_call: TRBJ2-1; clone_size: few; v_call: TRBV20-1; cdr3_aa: CSAESSGSVSYNEQFF; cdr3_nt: TGCAGTGCTGAATCTAGCGGGAGTGTTTCCTACAATGAGCAGTTCTTC
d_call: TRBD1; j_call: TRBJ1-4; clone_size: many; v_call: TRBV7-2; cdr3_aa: CASSSAGGEKLFF; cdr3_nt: TGTGCCAGCAGCTCGGCAGGGGGAGAAAAACTGTTTTTT
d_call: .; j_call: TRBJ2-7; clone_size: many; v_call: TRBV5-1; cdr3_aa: CASSLEPGRGYEQYF; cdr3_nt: TGCGCCAGCAGCTTGGAGCCGGGGCGCGGGTACGAGCAGTACTTC